A single sample gave rise to the 2 T cell receptor beta chains below, sequenced in a study of blood T cell repertoires in COVID-19. Profiling relied on immunoSEQ multiplex PCR, and the TCRdb table lists in-frame clones only, not all of them. The table lists some 96,000 clones, just under 85% of them singletons. Sequencing was done on a sample of peripheral blood. Source of these receptors: a man aged 50-59 years with active or convalescent COVID-19.

The chain couples TRBV10-2 to TRBJ1-1; 7 bases are a match to TRBD1. V lost 6 bases, J lost 2 bases, and 3 bases stayed unmatched. This CDR3 is built from 13 residues. CDR1 and CDR2 (germline): WSHSY, SAAADI. CDR3 sequence (DNA): TGCGCCAGCAGATGGACAGGTAACACTGAAGCTTTCTTT. Its translation: CASRWTGNTEAFF.

The chain recombines TRBV24-1 with TRBJ1-2, with TRBD1 matching over 7 bases. Unmatched junction bases numbered 11, after V lost 4 bases and J lost 7 bases. In germline, CDR1 is KGHDR, CDR2 SFDVKD. The CDR3 runs 15 residues. Here the CDR3 reads CATSDSTGLVSGYTF. The CDR3 region has the DNA TGTGCCACCAGTGACTCGACAGGGCTCGTATCTGGCTACACCTTC.